These T cell receptor beta chains were read from a single sample in a study of T cell changes during pregnancy in multiple sclerosis. Libraries were prepared by immunoSEQ multiplex PCR; TCRdb keeps only in-frame clonotypes and omits some of them. This table has approximately 90,000 clones, around 93% appearing once. Source: peripheral blood, taken before pregnancy. The receptors come from a female donor with multiple sclerosis, enrolled in a pregnancy study. Both conserved end residues are part of each CDR3. A D gene is named only where the DNA matches it firmly. The size of a clone is reported for some rows only, either as once, few or many, or as a class for expanded clones.

clone_size	v_call	j_call	d_call	cdr3_nt	cdr3_aa
.	TRBV29-1	TRBJ2-1	TRBD2	TGCAGCGGTATAGGACTAGCGGGAAACGGCTATGAGCAGTTCTTC	CSGIGLAGNGYEQFF
once	TRBV7-2	TRBJ2-7	.	TGTGCTACAAGGGGGATGAGACCCGGCGAGCAGTACTTC	CATRGMRPGEQYF
.	TRBV7-2	TRBJ2-5	TRBD1	TGTGCCAGCAGCCGTGACAGGGGCCCCGCGGAGACCCAGTACTTC	CASSRDRGPAETQYF
.	TRBV11-3	TRBJ2-3	.	TGTGCCAGCAGCTCGACCGGGAGTACGCAGTATTTT	CASSSTGSTQYF
.	TRBV5-1	TRBJ2-3	TRBD1	TGCGCCAGCAGCAGAGGGACAGGGGGTTCAGATACGCAGTATTTT	CASSRGTGGSDTQYF
.	TRBV28	TRBJ1-2	.	TGTGCCAGCAGTTCCAGGGATAACTATGGCTACACCTTC	CASSSRDNYGYTF
.	TRBV11-2	TRBJ2-5	TRBD1	TGTGCCAGCAGCTTAGGTGGACCCTTCCGGGACAGTTTACAAGAGACCCAGTACTTC	CASSLGGPFRDSLQETQYF
.	TRBV28	TRBJ1-3	.	TGTGCCAGCAGCCCCACAGGGTACGGAAACACCATATATTTT	CASSPTGYGNTIYF
.	TRBV9	TRBJ2-2	.	TGTGCCAGCAGCGTAGTAGCCGGGGAGCTGTTTTTT	CASSVVAGELFF
.	TRBV11-2	TRBJ2-1	TRBD2	TGTGCCAGCAGCTCATGGCGGGAGGCAAGCTCCTACAATGAGCAGTTCTTC	CASSSWREASSYNEQFF
.	TRBV29-1	TRBJ2-3	TRBD2	TGCAGCGTTGAAGACCTTAGCGGGGTAGGGGGTACGCAGTATTTT	CSVEDLSGVGGTQYF
.	TRBV19	TRBJ2-2	.	TGTGCCAGTAGAAGTCTAACGGTCGATACCGGGGAGCTGTTTTTT	CASRSLTVDTGELFF
once	TRBV30	TRBJ2-7	TRBD1	TGTGCCTGGAGTGTACGGAGGACAGGGGAAGAGCAGTACTTC	CAWSVRRTGEEQYF
.	TRBV19	TRBJ1-1	.	TGTGCCAGTAGTATAGATGGGGGGGGCGTTCTTGCTGAAGCTTTCTTT	CASSIDGGGVLAEAFF
.	TRBV9	TRBJ2-2	.	TGTGCCAGCAGCGTATGGGGAACACAGGGACCCGGGGAGCTGTTTTTT	CASSVWGTQGPGELFF
.	TRBV18	TRBJ1-1	.	TGTGCCAGCTCAACAAAATCAACAGGGTACACTGAAGCTTTCTTT	CASSTKSTGYTEAFF
.	TRBV6-1	TRBJ1-2	.	TGTGCCAGCAGTGAAGCCATAGGGGAGGCCTATGGCTACACCTTC	CASSEAIGEAYGYTF
.	TRBV19	TRBJ1-5	.	TGTGCCAGTAGTATCGGGGCAGGGGGCAATCAGCCCCAGCATTTT	CASSIGAGGNQPQHF
.	TRBV6-5	TRBJ1-2	.	TGTGCCAGCAGCAAGGGACAAGGATACGGCTACACCTTC	CASSKGQGYGYTF
few	TRBV4-2	TRBJ2-1	TRBD2	TGTGCCAGCAGCCAAGGGCGGGAGGGCGAGCAGTTCTTC	CASSQGREGEQFF
.	TRBV2	TRBJ1-5	TRBD1	TGTGCCAGCAGTGTACGGGACAGAAACTCCTATAGCAATCAGCCCCAGCATTTT	CASSVRDRNSYSNQPQHF
.	TRBV2	TRBJ2-2	TRBD2	TGTGCCAGCAGTAGATCTGGACTAGCGGGGACGAACACCGGGGAGCTGTTTTTT	CASSRSGLAGTNTGELFF
once	TRBV7-9	TRBJ2-7	TRBD1	TGTGCCAGCAGCTCGTTTCGACAGGGGGCCGCTACCTACGAGCAGTACTTC	CASSSFRQGAATYEQYF
.	TRBV7-9	TRBJ2-7	.	TGTGCCAGCAGCTTAGCTGGAGGTTACCACGAGCAGTACTTC	CASSLAGGYHEQYF
.	TRBV9	TRBJ1-6	TRBD1	TGTGCCAGCAGCGTAGTTCCCGACGGGGGACAGGGGGACTCACCCCTCCACTTT	CASSVVPDGGQGDSPLHF
.	TRBV2	TRBJ1-1	.	TGTGCCAGCAGTGAGGCGCAGGGACTGGGAACTGAAGCTTTCTTT	CASSEAQGLGTEAFF
.	TRBV7-9	TRBJ1-2	.	TGTGCCGGGACGATGGGAGGGCATGGCTACACCTTC	CAGTMGGHGYTF